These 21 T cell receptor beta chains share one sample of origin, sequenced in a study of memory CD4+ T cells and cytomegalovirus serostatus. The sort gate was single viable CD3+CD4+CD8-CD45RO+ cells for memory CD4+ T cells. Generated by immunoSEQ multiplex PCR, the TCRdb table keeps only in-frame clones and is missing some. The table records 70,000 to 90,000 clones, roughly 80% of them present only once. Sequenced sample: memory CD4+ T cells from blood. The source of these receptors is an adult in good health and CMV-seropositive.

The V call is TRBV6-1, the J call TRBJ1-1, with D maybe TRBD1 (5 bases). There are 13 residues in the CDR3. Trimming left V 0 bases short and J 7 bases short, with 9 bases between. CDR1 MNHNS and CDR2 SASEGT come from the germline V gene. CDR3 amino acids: CASSEAGGSEAFF. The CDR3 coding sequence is TGTGCCAGCAGTGAAGCGGGGGGGAGTGAAGCTTTCTTT.

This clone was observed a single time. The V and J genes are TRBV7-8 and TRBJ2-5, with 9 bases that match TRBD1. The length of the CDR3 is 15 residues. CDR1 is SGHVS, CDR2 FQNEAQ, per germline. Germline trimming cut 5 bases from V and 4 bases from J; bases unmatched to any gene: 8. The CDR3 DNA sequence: TGTGCCAGCAGCCTAGGGACAGGGTGGGGAGAGACCCAGTACTTC. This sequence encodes CASSLGTGWGETQYF.

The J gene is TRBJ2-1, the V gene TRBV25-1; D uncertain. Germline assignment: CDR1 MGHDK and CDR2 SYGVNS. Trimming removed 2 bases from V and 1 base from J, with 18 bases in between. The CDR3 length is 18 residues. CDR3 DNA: TGTGCCAGCAGTGAAGGCGGTCTATCGCGGTTTTCCTACAATGAGCAGTTCTTC. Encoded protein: CASSEGGLSRFSYNEQFF.

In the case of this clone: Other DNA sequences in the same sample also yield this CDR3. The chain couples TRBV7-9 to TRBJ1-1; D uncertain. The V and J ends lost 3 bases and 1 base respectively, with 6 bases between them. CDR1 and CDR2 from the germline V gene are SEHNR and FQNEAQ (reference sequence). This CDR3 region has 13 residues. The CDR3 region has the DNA TGTGCCAGCAGCTTGACCGAGAACACTGAAGCTTTCTTT. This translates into CASSLTENTEAFF. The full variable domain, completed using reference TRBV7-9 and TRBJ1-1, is DTGVSQNPRHKITKRGQNVTFRCDPISEHNRLYWYRQTLGQGPEFLTYFQNEAQLEKSRLLSDRFSAERPKGSFSTLEIQRTEQGDSAMYLCASSLTENTEAFFGQGTRLTVV.

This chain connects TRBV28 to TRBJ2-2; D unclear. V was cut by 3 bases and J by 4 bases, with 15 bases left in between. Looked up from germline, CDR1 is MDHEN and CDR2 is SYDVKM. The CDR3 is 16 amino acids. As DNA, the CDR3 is TGTGCCAGCAGTTTGGACCTCGTTTTTACCACCGGGGAGCTGTTTTTT. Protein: CASSLDLVFTTGELFF.

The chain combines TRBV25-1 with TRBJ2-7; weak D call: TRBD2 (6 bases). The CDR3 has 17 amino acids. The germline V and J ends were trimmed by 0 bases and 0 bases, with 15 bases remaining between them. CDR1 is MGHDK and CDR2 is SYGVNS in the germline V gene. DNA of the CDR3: TGTGCCAGCAGTGAATATCCCGGAGTCGGGGGCTCCTACGAGCAGTACGTC. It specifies CASSEYPGVGGSYEQYV.

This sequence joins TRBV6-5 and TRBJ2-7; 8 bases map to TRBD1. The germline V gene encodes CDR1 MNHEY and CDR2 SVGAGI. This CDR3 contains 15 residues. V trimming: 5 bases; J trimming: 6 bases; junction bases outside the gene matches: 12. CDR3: CASSPTLDRVAEQYF. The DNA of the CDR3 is TGTGCCAGCAGTCCAACCCTGGACAGGGTGGCCGAGCAGTACTTC.

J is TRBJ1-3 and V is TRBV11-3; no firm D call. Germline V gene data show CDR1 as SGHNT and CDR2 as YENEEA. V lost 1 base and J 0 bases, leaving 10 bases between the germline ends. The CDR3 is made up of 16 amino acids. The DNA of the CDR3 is TGTGCCAGCAGCTTAGCCGCGGGAGTCTCTGGAAACACCATATATTTT. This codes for CASSLAAGVSGNTIYF.

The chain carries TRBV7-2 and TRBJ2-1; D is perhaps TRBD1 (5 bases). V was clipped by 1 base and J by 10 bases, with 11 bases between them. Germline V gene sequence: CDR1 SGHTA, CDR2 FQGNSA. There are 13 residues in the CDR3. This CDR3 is CASSLVSREEQFF. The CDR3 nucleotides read TGTGCCAGCAGCTTAGTTTCCAGGGAAGAGCAGTTCTTC.

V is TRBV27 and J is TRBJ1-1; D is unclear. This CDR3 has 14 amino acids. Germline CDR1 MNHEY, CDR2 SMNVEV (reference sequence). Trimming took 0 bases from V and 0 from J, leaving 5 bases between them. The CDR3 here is CASSLSGMNTEAFF. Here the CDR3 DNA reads TGTGCCAGCAGTTTATCAGGGATGAACACTGAAGCTTTCTTT.

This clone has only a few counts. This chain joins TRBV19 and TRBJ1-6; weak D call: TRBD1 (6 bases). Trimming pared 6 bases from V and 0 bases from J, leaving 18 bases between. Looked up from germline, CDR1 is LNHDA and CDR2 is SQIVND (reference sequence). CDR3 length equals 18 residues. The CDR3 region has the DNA TGTGCCAGTAGCAAGGACAGTTCTTCGAGCTCCTATAATTCACCCCTCCACTTT. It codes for CASSKDSSSSSYNSPLHF.

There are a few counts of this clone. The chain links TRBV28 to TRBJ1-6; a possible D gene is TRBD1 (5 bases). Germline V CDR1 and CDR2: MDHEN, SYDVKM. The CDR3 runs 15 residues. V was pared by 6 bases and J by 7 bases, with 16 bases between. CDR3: CASRPTGGENSPLHF. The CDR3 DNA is TGTGCCAGCAGGCCGACGGGGGGTGAGAATTCACCCCTCCACTTT.

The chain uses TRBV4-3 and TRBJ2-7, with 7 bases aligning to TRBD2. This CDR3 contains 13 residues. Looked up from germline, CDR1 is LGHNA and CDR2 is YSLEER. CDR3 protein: CASSQEPGREWSV. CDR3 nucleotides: TGCGCCAGCAGCCAAGAACCGGGGCGGGAGTGGTCCGTC.

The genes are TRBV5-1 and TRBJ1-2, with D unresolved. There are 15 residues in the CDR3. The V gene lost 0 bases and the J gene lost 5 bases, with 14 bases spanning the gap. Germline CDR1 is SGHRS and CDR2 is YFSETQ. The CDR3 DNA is TGCGCCAGCAGCTTGGGGACCCTTAATAAGTATGGCTACACCTTC. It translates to CASSLGTLNKYGYTF.

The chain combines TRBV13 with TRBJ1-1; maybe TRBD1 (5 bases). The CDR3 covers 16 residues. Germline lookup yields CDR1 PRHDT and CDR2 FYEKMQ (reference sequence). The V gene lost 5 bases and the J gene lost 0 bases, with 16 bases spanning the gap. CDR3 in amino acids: CASSLRLGGLNTEAFF. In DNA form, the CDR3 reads TGTGCCAGCAGCCTACGTCTGGGGGGTTTGAACACTGAAGCTTTCTTT.

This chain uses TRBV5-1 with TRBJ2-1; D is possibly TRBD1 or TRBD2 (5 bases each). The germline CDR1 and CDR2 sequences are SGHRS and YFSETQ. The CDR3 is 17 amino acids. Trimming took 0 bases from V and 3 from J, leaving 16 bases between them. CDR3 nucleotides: TGCGCCAGCAGCTTGGCGGTTGGGGGACGAGTCTACAATGAGCAGTTCTTC. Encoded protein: CASSLAVGGRVYNEQFF.

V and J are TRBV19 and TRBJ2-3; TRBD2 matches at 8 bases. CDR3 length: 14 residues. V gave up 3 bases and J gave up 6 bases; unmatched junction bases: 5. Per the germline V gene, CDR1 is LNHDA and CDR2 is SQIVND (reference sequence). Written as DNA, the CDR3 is TGTGCCAGTAGTATTATGTCTAGCGGGGATACGCAGTATTTT. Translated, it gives CASSIMSSGDTQYF.

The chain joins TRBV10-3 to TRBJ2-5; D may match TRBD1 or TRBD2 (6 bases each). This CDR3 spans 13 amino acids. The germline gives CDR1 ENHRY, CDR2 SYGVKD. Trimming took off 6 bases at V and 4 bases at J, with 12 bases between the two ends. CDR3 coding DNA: TGTGCCATCAGCGGGGGCCGAGGAGAGACCCAGTACTTC. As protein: CAISGGRGETQYF.

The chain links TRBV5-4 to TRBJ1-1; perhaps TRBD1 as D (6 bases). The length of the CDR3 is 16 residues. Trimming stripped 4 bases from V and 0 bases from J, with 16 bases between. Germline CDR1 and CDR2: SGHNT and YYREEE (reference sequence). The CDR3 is CASSRGPGEVNTEAFF. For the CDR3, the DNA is TGTGCCAGCAGCCGGGGGCCAGGGGAGGTGAACACTGAAGCTTTCTTT.

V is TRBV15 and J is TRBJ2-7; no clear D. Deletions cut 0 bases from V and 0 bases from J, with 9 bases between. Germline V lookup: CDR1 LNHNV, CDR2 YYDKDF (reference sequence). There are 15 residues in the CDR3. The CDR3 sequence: CATSRENGYSYEQYF. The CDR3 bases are TGTGCCACCAGCAGAGAGAACGGCTACTCCTACGAGCAGTACTTC.

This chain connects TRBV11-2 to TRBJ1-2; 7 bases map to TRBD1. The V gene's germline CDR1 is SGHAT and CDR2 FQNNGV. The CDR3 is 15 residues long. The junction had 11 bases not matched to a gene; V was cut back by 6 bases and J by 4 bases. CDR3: CASSLDRIRGYGYTF. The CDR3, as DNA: TGTGCCAGCAGTTTGGACAGGATTCGTGGCTATGGCTACACCTTC.